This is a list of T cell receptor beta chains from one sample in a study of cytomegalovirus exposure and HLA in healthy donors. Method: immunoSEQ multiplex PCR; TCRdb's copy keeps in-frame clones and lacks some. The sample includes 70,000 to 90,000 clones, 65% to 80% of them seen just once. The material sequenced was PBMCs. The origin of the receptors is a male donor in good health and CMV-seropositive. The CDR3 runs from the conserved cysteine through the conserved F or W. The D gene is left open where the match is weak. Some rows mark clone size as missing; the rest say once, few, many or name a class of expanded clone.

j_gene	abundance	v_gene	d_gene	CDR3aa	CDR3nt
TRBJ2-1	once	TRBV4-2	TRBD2	CASSLDRRTSELDNEQFF	TGTGCCAGCAGCCTAGACAGAAGGACTAGCGAGTTGGACAATGAGCAGTTCTTC
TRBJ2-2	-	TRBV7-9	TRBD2	CASSLGLAENTGELFF	TGTGCCAGCAGCTTAGGTCTAGCGGAGAACACCGGGGAGCTGTTTTTT
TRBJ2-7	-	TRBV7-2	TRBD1	CASSLEGWGQNSYEQYF	TGTGCCAGCAGCTTAGAAGGTTGGGGACAGAACTCCTACGAGCAGTACTTC
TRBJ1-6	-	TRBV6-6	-	CASRRGGASNSPLHF	TGTGCCAGCAGAAGGGGGGGCGCGAGTAATTCACCCCTCCACTTT
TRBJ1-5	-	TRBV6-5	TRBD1	CASADRDNQPQHF	TGTGCCAGCGCCGACAGGGATAATCAGCCCCAGCATTTT
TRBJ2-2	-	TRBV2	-	CASRNWDSKAGELFF	TGTGCCAGCAGAAATTGGGACTCCAAAGCCGGGGAGCTGTTTTTT
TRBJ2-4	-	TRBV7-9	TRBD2	CASSADRGLAGGAKNIQYF	TGTGCCAGCAGCGCGGACAGGGGCCTAGCGGGGGGAGCCAAAAACATTCAGTACTTC
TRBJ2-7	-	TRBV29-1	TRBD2	CSVGAGAYEQYF	TGCAGCGTTGGAGCGGGAGCCTACGAGCAGTACTTC
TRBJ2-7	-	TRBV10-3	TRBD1	CAISDPGQGVNEQYF	TGTGCCATCAGTGACCCGGGACAGGGGGTCAACGAGCAGTACTTC
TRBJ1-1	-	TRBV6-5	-	CASTLGHASSEAFF	TGTGCCAGCACCCTAGGACACGCGTCGAGTGAAGCTTTCTTT
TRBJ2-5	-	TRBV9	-	CASSALPIQGRETQYF	TGTGCCAGCAGCGCACTCCCTATACAGGGCCGGGAGACCCAGTACTTC
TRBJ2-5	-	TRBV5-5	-	CASSLRRAKKQKEQETQYF	TGTGCCAGCAGCTTGCGGCGGGCCAAAAAACAAAAAGAACAAGAGACCCAGTACTTC
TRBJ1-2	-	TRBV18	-	CASSPKENNYGYTF	TGTGCCAGCTCACCAAAGGAGAATAACTATGGCTACACCTTC
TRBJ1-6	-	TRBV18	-	CASSPRATEYNSPLHF	TGTGCCAGCTCCCCCAGAGCGACGGAGTATAATTCACCCCTCCACTTT
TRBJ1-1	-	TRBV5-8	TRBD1	CASTPWGTENTEAFF	TGTGCCAGCACCCCCTGGGGGACAGAGAACACTGAAGCTTTCTTT
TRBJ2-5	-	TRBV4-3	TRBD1	CASKGALGRETQYF	TGCGCCAGCAAGGGGGCCCTGGGGCGTGAGACCCAGTACTTC
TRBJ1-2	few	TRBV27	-	CASSLSGSNYGYTF	TGTGCCAGCAGTTTATCGGGCAGCAACTATGGCTACACCTTC
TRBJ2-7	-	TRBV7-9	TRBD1	CASSLGWDRDEQYF	TGTGCCAGCAGCTTAGGATGGGACAGGGACGAGCAGTACTTC
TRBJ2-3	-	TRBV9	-	CASSVSGEVTDTQYF	TGTGCCAGCAGCGTTAGCGGAGAGGTCACAGATACGCAGTATTTT
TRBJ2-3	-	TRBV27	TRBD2	CASTPTSGGPLDTQYF	TGTGCCAGCACCCCCACAAGCGGGGGGCCGCTAGATACGCAGTATTTT
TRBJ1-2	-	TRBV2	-	CASRGSRANYGYTF	TGTGCCAGCAGGGGGAGTCGAGCTAACTATGGCTACACCTTC
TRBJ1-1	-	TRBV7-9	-	CASSLASGAGHSIF	TGTGCCAGCAGCTTAGCGTCCGGGGCGGGGCACTCGATCTTT
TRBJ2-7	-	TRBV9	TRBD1	CASSATGGLCYEQYF	TGTGCCAGCAGCGCGACAGGGGGCTTGTGCTACGAGCAGTACTTC
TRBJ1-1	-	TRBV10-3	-	CAIRDTRTTEAFF	TGTGCCATTCGGGACACCCGAACGACTGAAGCTTTCTTT
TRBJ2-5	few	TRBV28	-	CASSLLVAGEGQETQYF	TGTGCCAGCAGTTTATTAGTGGCAGGGGAGGGTCAAGAGACCCAGTACTTC
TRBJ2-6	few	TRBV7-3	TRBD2	CASSRLAGAVSGANVLTF	TGTGCCAGCAGCCGACTAGCGGGGGCCGTCTCTGGGGCCAACGTCCTGACTTTC
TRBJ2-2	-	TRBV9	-	CASSSRGTANTGELFF	TGTGCCAGCAGCAGTAGGGGAACTGCGAACACCGGGGAGCTGTTTTTT
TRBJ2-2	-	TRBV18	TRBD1	CASSRQGANTGELFF	TGTGCCAGCTCACGACAGGGGGCGAACACCGGGGAGCTGTTTTTT
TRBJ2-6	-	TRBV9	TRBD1	CASSVPSGTADKYSGANVLTF	TGTGCCAGCAGCGTACCGAGTGGGACAGCCGATAAGTACTCTGGGGCCAACGTCCTGACTTTC
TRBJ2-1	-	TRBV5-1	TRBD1	CASSLTGGSYNEQFF	TGCGCCAGCAGCTTGACAGGGGGCTCCTACAATGAGCAGTTCTTC
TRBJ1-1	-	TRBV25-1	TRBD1	CASSGRQGTSEAFF	TGTGCCAGCAGTGGTAGACAGGGTACGTCTGAAGCTTTCTTT
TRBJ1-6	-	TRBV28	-	CASSRLANSPLHF	TGTGCCAGCAGTCGCTTAGCTAATTCACCCCTCCACTTT
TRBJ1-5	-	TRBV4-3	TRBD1	CASSQDPGGLNQPQHF	TGCGCCAGCAGCCAAGATCCAGGGGGCCTCAATCAGCCCCAGCATTTT
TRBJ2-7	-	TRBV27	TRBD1	CASSPRQGGPSEQYF	TGTGCCAGCAGTCCCCGACAGGGGGGACCCTCCGAGCAGTACTTC
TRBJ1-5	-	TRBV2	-	CASNGARAGNQPQHF	TGTGCCAGCAATGGGGCCCGGGCCGGCAATCAGCCCCAGCATTTT
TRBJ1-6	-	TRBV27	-	CASSLRPIPGSPLHF	TGTGCCAGCAGTTTACGGCCAATCCCAGGGTCACCCCTCCACTTT
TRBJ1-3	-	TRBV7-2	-	CASTHRVSGYGNTIYF	TGTGCCAGCACCCATAGGGTCTCGGGATATGGAAACACCATATATTTT
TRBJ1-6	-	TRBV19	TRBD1	CASSKGAMSPLHF	TGTGCCAGTAGTAAGGGGGCTATGTCACCCCTCCACTTT
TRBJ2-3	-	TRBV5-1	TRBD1	CASSSRDRDTQYF	TGCGCCAGCAGCAGCCGGGACAGGGATACGCAGTATTTT
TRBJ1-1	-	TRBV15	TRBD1	CATSRKGQGAGTEAFF	TGTGCCACCAGCAGAAAGGGGCAGGGGGCCGGGACTGAAGCTTTCTTT
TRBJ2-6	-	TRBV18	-	CASSPRAARAHLSGANVLTF	TGTGCCAGCTCACCAAGGGCGGCCAGGGCCCACCTCTCTGGGGCCAACGTCCTGACTTTC
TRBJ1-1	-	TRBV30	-	CAWTRQLNTEAFF	TGTGCCTGGACACGACAACTGAACACTGAAGCTTTCTTT
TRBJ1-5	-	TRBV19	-	CASSIGSGDQPQHF	TGTGCCAGTAGTATAGGTTCAGGGGACCAGCCCCAGCATTTT
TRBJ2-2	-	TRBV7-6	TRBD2	CASSAGTSGSTGELFF	TGTGCCAGCAGCGCCGGGACTAGCGGGAGCACCGGGGAGCTGTTTTTT
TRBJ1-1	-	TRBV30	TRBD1	CAWSVGQGNTEAFF	TGTGCCTGGAGTGTCGGACAGGGAAACACTGAAGCTTTCTTT
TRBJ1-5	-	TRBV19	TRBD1	CASSLRTGSSNQPQHF	TGTGCCAGTAGTCTCCGGACAGGAAGCAGTAATCAGCCCCAGCATTTT
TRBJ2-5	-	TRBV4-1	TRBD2	CASSQTSGGTETQYF	TGCGCCAGCAGCCAAACTAGCGGGGGGACAGAGACCCAGTACTTC
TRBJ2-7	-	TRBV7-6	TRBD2	CASSLWASGNAYEQYF	TGTGCCAGCAGCTTATGGGCTAGCGGGAATGCCTACGAGCAGTACTTC